These 8 T cell receptor beta chains were all obtained from the same sample, sequenced in a study of blood T cell repertoires in COVID-19. Measured with immunoSEQ multiplex PCR; TCRdb has only the in-frame clones, and not every one. The sample includes roughly 70,000 clones, 70% to 80% of them seen just once. Sequencing was performed on peripheral blood. The receptors were sampled from a man in his 70s with acute or convalescent COVID-19.

V and J are TRBV27 and TRBJ2-7, with D possibly being TRBD1 (5 bases). Trimming pared 2 bases from V and 0 bases from J, leaving 8 bases between. This CDR3 spans 14 amino acids. Germline-derived CDR1 and CDR2 are MNHEY and SMNVEV (reference sequence). The CDR3, as DNA: TGTGCCAGCAGTTTAGGGGCGAGCTCCTACGAGCAGTACTTC. The encoded protein is CASSLGASSYEQYF.

This clone has more than one count but fewer than ten. The chain couples TRBV2 to TRBJ1-1; 7 nucleotides match TRBD1. Germline assignment: CDR1 SNHLY and CDR2 FYNNEI. The V segment lost 6 bases and the J segment 1 base; nucleotides outside the gene matches: 5. The CDR3 is made up of 14 amino acids. CDR3: CASREQGRNTEAFF. In nucleotides, the CDR3 is TGTGCCAGCAGAGAACAGGGGAGGAACACTGAAGCTTTCTTT.

The chain combines TRBV24-1 with TRBJ2-3; the D is unclear. This CDR3 is built from 12 residues. Germline V CDR1 and CDR2: KGHDR, SFDVKD. The V end was cut by 1 base, the J end by 10 bases, with 8 bases between. CDR3 sequence reads: CATSDFSNPQYF. The CDR3 bases are TGTGCCACCAGTGATTTTAGCAACCCGCAGTATTTT.

The chain couples TRBV2 to TRBJ2-3, with D tentatively TRBD2 (5 bases). CDR3 size: 15 residues. The germline V gene has CDR1 SNHLY and CDR2 FYNNEI. Trimming took off 2 bases at V and 6 bases at J, with 15 bases between the two ends. CDR3: CASSERWGAVDTQYF. The CDR3 bases are TGTGCCAGCAGTGAAAGGTGGGGAGCGGTCGATACGCAGTATTTT.

This sequence joins TRBV7-2 and TRBJ2-7, with D tentatively TRBD1 (5 bases). Trimming removed 5 bases from V and 6 bases from J, with 17 bases in between. CDR3 length equals 14 residues. Germline assignment: CDR1 SGHTA and CDR2 FQGNSA. CDR3 region: CASSLDPQGSEQYF. CDR3 bases: TGTGCCAGCAGCCTGGACCCCCAGGGCAGCGAGCAGTACTTC.

This clone was detected only a few times. The chain combines TRBV7-8 with TRBJ1-1, with 8 positions matching TRBD1. Unmatched junction bases numbered 2, after V lost 5 bases and J lost 9 bases. The V gene's germline CDR1 is SGHVS and CDR2 FQNEAQ. The CDR3 is made up of 11 amino acids. CDR3 region: CASSARGQAFF. In DNA, the CDR3 is TGTGCCAGCAGCGCCAGGGGGCAAGCTTTCTTT.

The V gene is TRBV7-2, the J gene TRBJ2-1, with D unclear. The CDR3 loop spans 14 amino acids. CDR1 and CDR2 from the germline V gene are SGHTA and FQGNSA. V lost 5 bases to trimming and J lost 10 bases, with 18 bases between them. The CDR3, as DNA: TGTGCCAGCAGCCCTCCCCCCTCTCCCCGGGAGCAGTTCTTC. Encoded protein: CASSPPPSPREQFF.

This clone was seen only a few times. The chain combines TRBV19 with TRBJ2-5; 8 nucleotides agree with TRBD1. The CDR3 contains 17 residues. Losses at the gene ends were 5 bases for V and 5 bases for J; bases not matched to a gene: 16. The germline CDR1 and CDR2 sequences are LNHDA and SQIVND (reference sequence). CDR3 nucleotide sequence: TGTGCCAGTAGTCCCCGGACAGGGAATGTTCTGGGGGAGACCCAGTACTTC. Protein sequence: CASSPRTGNVLGETQYF.